This is a list of T cell receptor beta chains from one sample in a study of human T cells and chemical hapten exposure. TCRdb re-called the RACE reads with MiXCR, one entry per CDR3 protein. This table has some 120,000 distinct CDR3 sequences, 9% to 13% appearing once. The sample was whole blood, taken in connection with sensitization to the hapten diphenylcyclopropenone (DPC). These receptors were collected from a woman in her forties or fifties with alopecia areata. Some clones in this sample may be carry-over from other donors' samples. Both conserved end residues are part of each CDR3. The D gene is left open where the match is weak. Some rows mark clone size as missing; the rest say once, few, many or name a class of expanded clone.

CDR3	DNA	D	size	V	J
CASSFGTGYEQYF	TGTGCCAGCAGCTTTGGGACCGGCTACGAGCAGTACTTC	-	-	TRBV7-6	TRBJ2-7
CASSLDRGLEAFF	TGTGCCAGCAGCTTAGATCGGGGACTAGAAGCTTTCTTT	-	-	TRBV11-3	TRBJ1-1
CASSKFPGAHNEQFF	TGTGCCAGCAGCAAATTTCCGGGGGCACACAATGAGCAGTTCTTC	-	many	TRBV21-1	TRBJ2-1
CASSIVASGADTQYF	TGTGCCAGTAGTATAGTCGCTAGCGGGGCAGATACGCAGTATTTT	TRBD2	-	TRBV19	TRBJ2-3
CASSRGNGQLNTEAFF	TGTGCCAGCTCACGCGGTAACGGACAGTTGAACACTGAAGCTTTCTTT	-	few	TRBV18	TRBJ1-1
CASSLRQGAGEETQYF	TGTGCTAGCAGCTTACGGCAGGGAGCAGGGGAAGAGACCCAGTACTTC	-	-	TRBV7-7	TRBJ2-5
CASTRTKANEKLFF	TGTGCCAGCACCCGAACCAAGGCTAATGAAAAACTGTTTTTT	-	-	TRBV6-6	TRBJ1-4
CASSSSRGPLDEQYF	TGTGCCAGCAGCTCCTCCAGGGGGCCATTGGACGAGCAGTACTTC	TRBD1	few	TRBV7-9	TRBJ2-7
CASSYGRVRSEKLFF	TGTGCCAGCAGTTACGGCAGGGTTCGGTCTGAAAAACTGTTTTTT	-	many	TRBV6-5	TRBJ1-4
CASSQDLQGDQPQHF	TGCGCCAGCAGCCAAGACCTCCAGGGGGATCAGCCCCAGCATTTT	TRBD1	many	TRBV4-3	TRBJ1-5
CASSSSHGQETQYF	TGCGCCAGCAGCTCGTCGCATGGTCAAGAGACCCAGTACTTC	-	many	TRBV5-1	TRBJ2-5
CASSYSHLTDRAQFF	TGTGCCAGCAGTTACTCGCACTTAACGGACAGGGCTCAGTTCTTC	TRBD1	few	TRBV6-5	TRBJ2-1
CASSPGLYYEQYF	TGTGCCAGCAGTCCGGGACTATACTACGAGCAGTACTTC	TRBD2	few	TRBV5-5	TRBJ2-7
CATNPGREQFF	TGTGCCACCAACCCCGGCAGGGAGCAGTTCTTC	-	-	TRBV28	TRBJ2-1
CASTQGGRTGSRPQHF	TGTGCCAGCACCCAGGGGGGACGGACAGGGAGCCGGCCCCAGCATTTT	TRBD1	many	TRBV6-2/TRBV6-3	TRBJ1-5
CASRRQGALSEAFF	TGTGCCAGCAGACGACAGGGGGCTTTATCTGAAGCTTTCTTT	TRBD1	many	TRBV6-5	TRBJ1-1
CASSSRTGGNTEAFF	TGCGCCAGCAGTTCCCGGACAGGAGGGAACACTGAAGCTTTCTTT	TRBD1	many	TRBV10-2	TRBJ1-1
CASSLRLEGTDTQYF	TGTGCCAGCAGCTTACGACTAGAGGGCACAGATACGCAGTATTTT	-	-	TRBV7-9	TRBJ2-3
CASSPGPRQPQHF	TGTGCCAGCAGTCCAGGGCCCCGTCAGCCCCAGCATTTT	-	few	TRBV12-3/TRBV12-4	TRBJ1-5
CASSQGAGTNWEKLFF	TGTGCCAGCAGCCAAGGAGCGGGGACCAATTGGGAAAAACTGTTTTTT	-	few	TRBV7-6	TRBJ1-4
CASSSSVWGSYTEAFF	TGTGCCAGCAGCTCTTCGGTGTGGGGGAGTTACACTGAAGCTTTCTTT	-	many	TRBV28	TRBJ1-1
CASTQRGQPQHF	TGTGCCAGCACCCAAAGAGGCCAGCCCCAGCATTTT	-	few	TRBV12-3/TRBV12-4	TRBJ1-5
CASRVGAGETQYF	TGTGCCAGCAGAGTCGGGGCTGGGGAGACCCAGTACTTC	-	-	TRBV12-3/TRBV12-4	TRBJ2-5
CASSSQGLKDNEQFF	TGTGCCAGCAGCTCCCAGGGGCTTAAGGACAATGAGCAGTTCTTC	-	many	TRBV11-2	TRBJ2-1
CASSRDRVNEQYF	TGTGCCAGCAGCCGGGACAGGGTCAACGAGCAGTACTTC	TRBD1	few	TRBV7-9	TRBJ2-7
CASSKVGELFF	TGCGCCAGCAGCAAGGTCGGGGAGCTGTTTTTT	-	medium-sized	TRBV10-2	TRBJ2-2
CASKTPGGNQPQHF	TGTGCCAGCAAAACTCCAGGGGGGAATCAGCCCCAGCATTTT	TRBD1	many	TRBV28	TRBJ1-5
CASSPQDRGNTGELFF	TGTGCCAGCTCACCCCAGGACAGGGGGAACACCGGGGAGCTGTTTTTT	TRBD1	many	TRBV18	TRBJ2-2
CATSDPLGNQPQHF	TGTGCCACCAGTGATCCCCTGGGCAATCAGCCCCAGCATTTT	-	-	TRBV24-1	TRBJ1-5
CATSDLGREQFF	TGTGCCACCAGTGACCTAGGACGGGAGCAGTTCTTC	-	many	TRBV24-1	TRBJ2-1
CASSEDRANTGELFF	TGTGCCAGCAGTGAGGACAGGGCGAACACCGGGGAGCTGTTTTTT	TRBD1	many	TRBV7-7	TRBJ2-2
CASSQDTQYF	TGTGCCAGCTCACAAGATACGCAGTATTTT	-	many	TRBV18	TRBJ2-3
CASSGAAAGTEAFF	TGCGCCAGCAGCGGGGCGGCGGCGGGAACTGAAGCTTTCTTT	-	many	TRBV5-1	TRBJ1-1
CSAERGETQYF	TGCAGTGCTGAGAGGGGGGAGACCCAGTACTTC	-	-	TRBV20-1	TRBJ2-5
CASRVESSYNEQFF	TGTGCCAGCAGGGTTGAGAGCTCCTACAATGAGCAGTTCTTC	-	-	TRBV7-8	TRBJ2-1
CASSPRRGGANEQFF	TGCGCCAGCAGCCCCCGCCGGGGGGGGGCGAATGAGCAGTTCTTC	TRBD2	many	TRBV4-3	TRBJ2-1
CASSDGTVGDTIYF	TGCGCCAGCAGCGATGGGACAGTCGGAGACACCATATATTTT	TRBD1	few	TRBV10-1	TRBJ1-3
CASSLRPTGEIGELFF	TGCGCCAGCAGCTTGAGACCGACAGGGGAGATCGGGGAGCTGTTTTTT	TRBD1	many	TRBV5-1	TRBJ2-2
CASSYGRGQNYGYTF	TGTGCCAGCAGTTACGGCCGGGGACAAAACTACGGCTACACCTTC	-	few	TRBV6-5	TRBJ1-2
CASSFPTGSETQYF	TGTGCCAGCAGCTTTCCGACAGGCTCAGAGACCCAGTACTTC	-	-	TRBV5-5	TRBJ2-5
CASSPGQGGQPQHF	TGCGCCAGCAGCCCCGGACAGGGAGGACAGCCCCAGCATTTT	TRBD1	many	TRBV4-1	TRBJ1-5
CASSLRTDSNYGYTF	TGTGCCAGCAGCTTAAGGACCGACAGCAACTATGGCTACACCTTC	-	many	TRBV7-9	TRBJ1-2
CASSSSGTELLNYGYTF	TGTGCCAGCAGTTCCTCCGGGACAGAGCTACTTAACTATGGCTACACCTTC	TRBD1	many	TRBV7-9	TRBJ1-2
CASSPSRDRGAFF	TGTGCCAGCAGCCCCTCCCGGGACAGAGGAGCTTTCTTT	TRBD1	-	TRBV11-2	TRBJ1-1
CASRRDNTNTEAFF	TGTGCCAGCAGGCGGGACAACACGAACACTGAAGCTTTCTTT	-	many	TRBV2	TRBJ1-1
CASRPGTINEKLFF	TGCGCCAGCAGACCGGGGACAATCAATGAAAAACTGTTTTTT	-	few	TRBV5-1	TRBJ1-4
CASSIQVYYEQYF	TGTGCCAGCAGTATACAGGTATACTACGAGCAGTACTTC	-	few	TRBV28	TRBJ2-7
CASSPYSTEAFF	TGTGCCAGCAGTCCATACAGCACTGAAGCTTTCTTT	-	-	TRBV12-3/TRBV12-4	TRBJ1-1
CASTGLAGARYTQYF	TGTGCCAGCACGGGACTAGCGGGAGCTAGGTATACGCAGTATTTT	TRBD2	few	TRBV7-9	TRBJ2-3
CASSPPDRRQETQYF	TGTGCCAGCAGCCCGCCCGATCGACGCCAAGAGACCCAGTACTTC	-	-	TRBV28	TRBJ2-5
CASSYGPPGLYSYEQYF	TGTGCCAGCAGTTACGGCCCTCCGGGACTCTACTCCTACGAGCAGTACTTC	-	few	TRBV6-5	TRBJ2-7
CASGTGGTDTQYF	TGTGCCAGCGGGACAGGGGGCACAGATACGCAGTATTTT	TRBD1	many	TRBV9	TRBJ2-3
CASSAMSSGANVLTF	TGTGCCAGCAGCGCTATGAGCTCTGGGGCCAACGTCCTGACTTTC	-	-	TRBV9	TRBJ2-6
CASSLAPPGELFF	TGTGCCAGCAGCTTAGCGCCCCCCGGGGAGCTGTTTTTT	-	-	TRBV7-2	TRBJ2-2
CASSNYGGNQPQHF	TGTGCCAGCTCAAACTATGGCGGCAATCAGCCCCAGCATTTT	-	-	TRBV18	TRBJ1-5
CSARDHPAGTGGEKLFF	TGCAGTGCTAGAGATCACCCGGCAGGGACAGGGGGCGAAAAACTGTTTTTT	TRBD1	few	TRBV20-1	TRBJ1-4
CASSQAYGSGANVLTF	TGCGCCAGCAGCCAAGCGTACGGGTCTGGGGCCAACGTCCTGACTTTC	-	-	TRBV4-1	TRBJ2-6
CASGARGIRTEAFF	TGTGCCAGCGGCGCCCGGGGAATAAGGACTGAAGCTTTCTTT	-	few	TRBV3-1	TRBJ1-1
CASSLGGAGYEQYF	TGTGCCAGCAGCTTAGGGGGCGCTGGGTACGAGCAGTACTTC	-	many	TRBV11-2	TRBJ2-7
CASSRESGNTIYF	TGTGCCAGCAGTAGGGAAAGTGGAAACACCATATATTTT	-	many	TRBV6-6	TRBJ1-3